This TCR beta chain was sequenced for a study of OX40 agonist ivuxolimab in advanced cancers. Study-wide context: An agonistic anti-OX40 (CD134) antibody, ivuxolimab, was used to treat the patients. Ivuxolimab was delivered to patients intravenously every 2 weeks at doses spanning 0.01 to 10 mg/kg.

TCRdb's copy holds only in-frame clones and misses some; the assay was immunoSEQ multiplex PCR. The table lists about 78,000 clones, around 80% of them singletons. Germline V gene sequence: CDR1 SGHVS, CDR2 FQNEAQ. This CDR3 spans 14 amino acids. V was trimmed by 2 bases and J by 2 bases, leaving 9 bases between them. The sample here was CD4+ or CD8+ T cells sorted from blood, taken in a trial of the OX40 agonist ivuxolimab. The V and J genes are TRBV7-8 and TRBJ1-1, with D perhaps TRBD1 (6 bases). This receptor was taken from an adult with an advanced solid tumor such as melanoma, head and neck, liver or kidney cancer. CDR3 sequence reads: CASSLPGHNTEAFF. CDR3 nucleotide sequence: TGTGCCAGCAGCTTACCGGGACATAACACTGAAGCTTTCTTT.